This TCR beta chain stems from a study of cytomegalovirus exposure and HLA in healthy donors. Study-wide context: Around 80 million unique TCRs from HLA-typed donors were held in an early data release.

Germline CDR1 MDHEN, CDR2 SYDVKM. V gave up 8 bases and J gave up 6 bases, with 29 bases separating them. This CDR3 comprises 18 residues. Notes on this clone: Its cognate antigen is unknown.

PCR primers comprised 60 Vbeta and 13 Jbeta primers. Sequencing used immunoSEQ multiplex PCR; TCRdb keeps in-frame clones, though not all of them. The repertoire holds some 60,000 clones, about four fifths seen once, with about 4.9% in the top ten. Points from the study as a whole: Among TCR beta chains, those listed as cytomegalovirus-associated numbered around 180.

The sample comprised PBMCs. This clonotype was sampled from a woman aged 25 to 45 in good health and CMV-seronegative. The chain combines TRBV28 with TRBJ2-1; possible D gene TRBD2, 6 bases. The CDR3 is CASLYGSNTGAYLNEQFF. The CDR3 DNA sequence: TGTGCCAGCCTCTACGGGAGTAACACCGGCGCGTATCTCAATGAGCAGTTCTTC.